This T cell receptor beta chain emerged from a study of shared clonotypes between healthy human individuals. Study-wide results and limits: Generally, estimated richness proved larger in naive subsets than it did in memory subsets. Roughly 5% of naive CD4 clonotypes were shared across several donors.

The CDR3 covers 11 residues. Trimming took off 6 bases at V and 6 bases at J, with 8 bases between the two ends. Germline V gene sequence: CDR1 MNHEY, CDR2 SMNVEV (reference sequence). Each subset's genomic DNA was shared equally among a number of immunoSEQ plates. Produced via immunoSEQ multiplex PCR; TCRdb's table is partial and in-frame only. The table includes roughly 2 million clones, 85% to 95% detected once. Comment on this clone: Its antigen is as yet unknown.

The chain couples TRBV27 to TRBJ1-1; D is undetermined. This sequence was found in a man between 18 and 35 years old in good health. Sample: naive CD4+ T cells sorted from blood. The subset was: CD45RA+ positively selected. CDR3 sequence (DNA): TGTGCCAGCAGGGGTTTCGCTGAAGCTTTCTTT. This translates into CASRGFAEAFF.